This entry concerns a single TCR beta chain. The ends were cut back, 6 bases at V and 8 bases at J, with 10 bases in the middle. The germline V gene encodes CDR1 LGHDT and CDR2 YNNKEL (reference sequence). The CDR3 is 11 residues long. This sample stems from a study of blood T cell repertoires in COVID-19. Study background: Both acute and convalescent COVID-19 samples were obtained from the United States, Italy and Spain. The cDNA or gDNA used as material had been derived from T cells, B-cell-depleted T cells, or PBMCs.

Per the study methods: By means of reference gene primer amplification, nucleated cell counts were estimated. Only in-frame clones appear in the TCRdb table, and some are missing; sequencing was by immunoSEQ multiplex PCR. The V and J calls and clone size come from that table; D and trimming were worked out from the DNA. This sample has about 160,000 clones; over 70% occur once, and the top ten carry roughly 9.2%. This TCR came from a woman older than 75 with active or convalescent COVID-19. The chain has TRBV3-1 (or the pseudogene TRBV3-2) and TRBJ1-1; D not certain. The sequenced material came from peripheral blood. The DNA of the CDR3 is TGTGCCAGCAGTGAGACAACCGAAGCTTTCTTT. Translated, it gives CASSETTEAFF.